The 22 T cell receptor beta chains below come from one sample, sequenced in a study of blood T cell repertoires in COVID-19. The repertoire was sequenced with immunoSEQ multiplex PCR; TCRdb's copy has only in-frame clones and lacks some. The repertoire includes about 18,000 clones, approximately 90% of them detected once, and about 16% sits in the top ten. The sample comprised peripheral blood. These receptors came from a human donor in a cohort sampled during active COVID-19.

This chain connects TRBV6-2 or TRBV6-3 to TRBJ2-7, with TRBD2 identical over 11 bases. The germline gives CDR1 MNHEY, CDR2 SVGEGT. The CDR3 covers 14 residues. V trimming: 5 bases; J trimming: 4 bases; junction bases outside the gene matches: 4. Written as DNA, the CDR3 is TGTGCCAGCAGTCCGGGACTAGCGGATTACGAGCAGTACTTC. It translates to CASSPGLADYEQYF.

The V call is TRBV5-1, the J call TRBJ2-5; 8 bases agree with TRBD2. The CDR3 runs to 14 residues. The V gene end was trimmed by 4 bases and the J gene end by 3 bases; junction bases not matched to a gene: 5. Germline loops: CDR1 SGHRS, CDR2 YFSETQ. CDR3 nucleotide sequence: TGCGCCAGCAGCCGAGCGGGAGCGGAAGAGACCCAGTACTTC. It translates to CASSRAGAEETQYF.

This sequence joins TRBV6-1 and TRBJ1-1, with 8 bases aligning to TRBD1. V was clipped by 3 bases and J by 10 bases; unmatched bases: 1. From germline, CDR1 is MNHNS and CDR2 SASEGT. This CDR3 spans 11 amino acids. CDR3 nucleotide sequence: TGTGCCAGCAGTGACACAGGGGGAGCTTTCTTT. Its translation: CASSDTGGAFF.

V gene TRBV28 combines with J gene TRBJ2-5; a possible D gene is TRBD1 (6 bases). The CDR3 consists of 15 residues. Germline CDR1 reads MDHEN; CDR2 reads SYDVKM. Trimming left V 5 bases short and J 2 bases short, with 15 bases between. CDR3 in DNA: TGTGCCAGCAGTCTTTTTCCCAGGGGTCAAGAGACCCAGTACTTC. This encodes CASSLFPRGQETQYF.

The chain carries TRBV5-1 and TRBJ2-5, with D possibly being TRBD1 (6 bases). Germline V gene sequence: CDR1 SGHRS, CDR2 YFSETQ. Trimming stripped 0 bases from V and 1 base from J, with 10 bases between. This CDR3 has 15 residues. As DNA, the CDR3 is TGCGCCAGCAGCTTGGGCGACAGGAGCCAAGAGACCCAGTACTTC. Amino acid sequence: CASSLGDRSQETQYF. The full variable domain, with the rest looked up from reference TRBV5-1 and TRBJ2-5, is KAGVTQTPRYLIKTRGQQVTLSCSPISGHRSVSWYQQTPGQGLQFLFEYFSETQRNKGNFPGRFSGRQFSNSRSEMNVSTLELGDSALYLCASSLGDRSQETQYFGPGTRLLVL.

V and J are TRBV6-1 and TRBJ1-2, with D hard to call. Germline CDR1 is MNHNS and CDR2 is SASEGT. Trimming took off 2 bases at V and 6 bases at J, with 16 bases between the two ends. The CDR3 spans 15 residues. The CDR3 coding sequence is TGTGCCAGCAGTGAATCACTTCCCCCACGAGATGGCTACACCTTC. Its protein product is CASSESLPPRDGYTF.

The chain carries TRBV28 and TRBJ1-1; D not certain. The CDR3 loop spans 12 amino acids. Germline V CDR1 and CDR2: MDHEN, SYDVKM. Between the trimmed V and J ends, which lost 7 bases and 1 base, there was a span of 7 bases. In nucleotides, the CDR3 is TGTGCCAGCATTTCCCGGAACACTGAAGCTTTCTTT. The encoded protein is CASISRNTEAFF. Together with reference TRBV28 and TRBJ1-1, the CDR3 gives the full variable domain: DVKVTQSSRYLVKRTGEKVFLECVQDMDHENMFWYRQDPGLGLRLIYFSYDVKMKEKGDIPEGYSVSREKKERFSLILESASTNQTSMYLCASISRNTEAFFGQGTRLTVV.

This clone has only one observation. In DNA, the CDR3 is TGTGCCAGCAGTGAACCTCAGGAGGGTGGCGGGGGGTACGGCGAGCAGTACTTC. This codes for CASSEPQEGGGGYGEQYF. The rearrangement uses TRBV2 and TRBJ2-7; 8 bases agree with TRBD2. CDR3 length: 18 amino acids. Germline-derived CDR1 and CDR2 are SNHLY and FYNNEI. The V and J ends lost 2 bases and 6 bases, in that order; junction bases with no gene match: 18.

This clone was detected only once. The rearrangement joins TRBV7-2 to TRBJ2-2; tentative D call: TRBD1 (6 bases). The CDR3 length is 17 residues. Per the germline V gene, CDR1 is SGHTA and CDR2 is FQGNSA. V was clipped by 5 bases and J by 3 bases, with 19 bases between them. DNA for the CDR3: TGTGCCAGCAGCCTCAGCCAGGGGATACGCGACACCGGGGAGCTGTTTTTT. Protein sequence: CASSLSQGIRDTGELFF.

The chain couples TRBV5-4 to TRBJ1-1; D not resolved. The CDR3 spans 13 residues. CDR1 is SGHNT and CDR2 is YYREEE in the germline V gene (reference sequence). V was trimmed by 2 bases and J by 5 bases, leaving 10 bases between them. The CDR3 reads CASSFKTGTEAFF. CDR3 bases: TGTGCCAGCAGCTTCAAGACTGGTACTGAAGCTTTCTTT. The full variable domain, completed using reference TRBV5-4 and TRBJ1-1, is ETGVTQSPTHLIKTRGQQVTLRCSSQSGHNTVSWYQQALGQGPQFIFQYYREEENGRGNFPPRFSGLQFPNYSSELNVNALELDDSALYLCASSFKTGTEAFFGQGTRLTVV.

The CDR3 bases are TGTGCCAGCAGCTCGCGACTAGCGGGACGAGGGGAGCAGTTCTTC. This encodes CASSSRLAGRGEQFF. The V call is TRBV11-3, the J call TRBJ2-1; 11 nucleotides align to TRBD2. This CDR3 spans 15 amino acids. V shed 4 bases and J 10 bases; nucleotides not matched to a gene: 9. CDR1 SGHNT and CDR2 YENEEA come from the germline V gene.

The chain links TRBV28 to TRBJ2-7; D remains ambiguous. V was pared by 6 bases and J by 2 bases, with 14 bases between. The germline gives CDR1 MDHEN, CDR2 SYDVKM. The CDR3 runs 14 residues. The DNA for the CDR3 is TGTGCCAGCAGGGGCCTGCCCGGCACCTACGAGCAGTACTTC. This codes for CASRGLPGTYEQYF.

This chain's CDR3 is CSAMRADTQYF. The CDR3 DNA follows: TGCAGTGCTATGAGGGCAGATACGCAGTATTTT. The chain combines TRBV20-1 with TRBJ2-3; maybe TRBD2 (5 bases). V lost 4 bases and J lost 4, with 6 bases in between. From germline, CDR1 is DFQATT and CDR2 SNEGSKA (reference sequence). This CDR3 spans 11 amino acids.

The CDR3 here is CASSQDERRNTYNEQFF. CDR3 DNA: TGTGCCAGCAGCCAAGATGAGCGGCGAAATACCTACAATGAGCAGTTCTTC. V usage is TRBV3-1 (or the pseudogene TRBV3-2) and J usage is TRBJ2-1; tentatively, D is TRBD2 (5 bases). Between the trimmed V and J ends, which lost 0 bases and 2 bases, there was a span of 14 bases. Germline V gives CDR1 LGHDT, CDR2 YNNKEL (reference sequence). The CDR3 length is 17 residues.

The rearrangement uses TRBV4-2 and TRBJ1-6; D unresolved. Trimming removed 0 bases at V and 5 bases at J, with 26 bases between. The length of the CDR3 is 21 residues. CDR1 and CDR2 (germline): LGHNA, YNFKEQ. CDR3 region: CASSQEPQRRQPAINNSPLHF. The CDR3 DNA is TGTGCCAGCAGCCAAGAGCCCCAAAGGAGGCAACCGGCGATTAATAATTCACCCCTCCACTTT.

This chain joins TRBV30 and TRBJ2-2; D uncertain. Germline V lookup: CDR1 GTSNPN, CDR2 SVGIG (reference sequence). V lost 1 base, J lost 3 bases, and 12 bases lay in between. The CDR3 runs 15 residues. CDR3 sequence (DNA): TGTGCCTGGAGTGGCTCCCCGCAGGACACCGGGGAGCTGTTTTTT. It is translated as CAWSGSPQDTGELFF.

A single count supports this clone. The CDR3: CASSPLSPSYEQYF. In DNA form, the CDR3 reads TGTGCCAGCAGCCCGCTGAGCCCATCCTACGAGCAGTACTTC. The chain couples TRBV4-2 to TRBJ2-7; D gene ambiguous. Germline values: CDR1 LGHNA, CDR2 YNFKEQ. The CDR3 has 14 amino acids. V shed 4 bases and J shed 1 base, with 11 bases lying between them.

This clone was detected once. The V call is TRBV20-1, the J call TRBJ2-1, with 8 bases that match TRBD1. This CDR3 has 11 amino acids. J gave up 9 bases and V 7 bases, and 5 bases lay outside the gene matches. The germline CDR1 and CDR2 sequences are DFQATT and SNEGSKA (reference sequence). The DNA of the CDR3 is TGCAGTGTGGACAGGGTGGTTGAGCAGTTCTTC. Its translation: CSVDRVVEQFF.

The rearrangement uses TRBV13 and TRBJ2-3, with D possibly being TRBD1 (5 bases). Germline assignment: CDR1 PRHDT and CDR2 FYEKMQ (reference sequence). The length of the CDR3 is 15 residues. V lost 2 bases and J 0 bases, leaving 9 bases between the germline ends. This chain's CDR3 is CASSLRGPSTDTQYF. CDR3 DNA sequence: TGTGCCAGCAGCTTAAGGGGTCCGAGCACAGATACGCAGTATTTT.

The sample holds one count of this clone. This chain links TRBV12-3 or TRBV12-4 with TRBJ2-5; a possible D gene is TRBD2 (6 bases). The CDR3 is 13 residues long. V shed 6 bases and J shed 9 bases, with 17 bases lying between them. CDR3 bases: TGTGCCAGCAGCGCCGGGACTGGCAGGGCCCAGTACTTC. Translated: CASSAGTGRAQYF.

The gene calls are TRBV7-3 and TRBJ2-5, with D hard to call. There are 13 residues in the CDR3. The germline V gene encodes CDR1 SGHTA and CDR2 FQGTGA. Trimming left V 2 bases short and J 2 bases short, with 6 bases between. In DNA form, the CDR3 reads TGTGCCAGCAGCTTACGGGTACAAGAGACCCAGTACTTC. This sequence encodes CASSLRVQETQYF.

This sequence joins TRBV3-1 (or the pseudogene TRBV3-2) and TRBJ2-2; 9 bases line up with TRBD2. This CDR3 region has 15 residues. Per germline, CDR1 LGHDT and CDR2 YNNKEL (reference sequence). The trim removed 8 bases at V and 3 bases at J, leaving 7 bases unmatched. This chain's CDR3 is CASGLAGVDTGELFF. CDR3 DNA sequence: TGTGCCAGCGGATTAGCGGGAGTGGACACCGGGGAGCTGTTTTTT.